Shown below are 3 T cell receptor beta chains from a single sample sequenced in a study of blood T cell repertoires in COVID-19. The repertoire was sequenced with immunoSEQ multiplex PCR; TCRdb's copy has only in-frame clones and lacks some. The sample holds about 390,000 clones, approximately 90% seen once. Source material: PBMCs or T cells enriched from blood (not recorded which). Source of these receptors: a woman aged 45-59 years who had recovered from COVID-19.

The V call is TRBV7-9, the J call TRBJ2-2; 7 bases fit TRBD2. The germline V gene has CDR1 SEHNR and CDR2 FQNEAQ (reference sequence). The CDR3 is 14 residues long. Trimming at V came to 5 bases and at J to 6 bases, leaving 6 bases not matched to a gene. The CDR3, as DNA: TGTGCCAGCAGCGGAAGCGGGATCGCCGGGGAGCTGTTTTTT. As protein: CASSGSGIAGELFF.

V usage is TRBV7-9 and J usage is TRBJ2-1, with 7 bases lining up with TRBD1. This CDR3 has 18 residues. J gave up 0 bases and V 1 base, and 9 bases lay outside the gene matches. Germline CDR1 is SEHNR and CDR2 is FQNEAQ (reference sequence). Written as DNA, the CDR3 is TGTGCCAGCAGCTTAGGAATCGCGGACAGGACCTCCTACAATGAGCAGTTCTTC. It specifies CASSLGIADRTSYNEQFF.

The gene calls are TRBV11-3 and TRBJ2-2, with a weak D call TRBD2 (5 bases). V dropped 3 bases and J dropped 1 base, with 9 bases sitting between them. The V gene's germline CDR1 is SGHNT and CDR2 YENEEA. The CDR3 totals 15 residues. The CDR3 region has the DNA TGTGCCAGCAGCTTTTACGGGGAGAACACCGGGGAGCTGTTTTTT. Residues: CASSFYGENTGELFF.